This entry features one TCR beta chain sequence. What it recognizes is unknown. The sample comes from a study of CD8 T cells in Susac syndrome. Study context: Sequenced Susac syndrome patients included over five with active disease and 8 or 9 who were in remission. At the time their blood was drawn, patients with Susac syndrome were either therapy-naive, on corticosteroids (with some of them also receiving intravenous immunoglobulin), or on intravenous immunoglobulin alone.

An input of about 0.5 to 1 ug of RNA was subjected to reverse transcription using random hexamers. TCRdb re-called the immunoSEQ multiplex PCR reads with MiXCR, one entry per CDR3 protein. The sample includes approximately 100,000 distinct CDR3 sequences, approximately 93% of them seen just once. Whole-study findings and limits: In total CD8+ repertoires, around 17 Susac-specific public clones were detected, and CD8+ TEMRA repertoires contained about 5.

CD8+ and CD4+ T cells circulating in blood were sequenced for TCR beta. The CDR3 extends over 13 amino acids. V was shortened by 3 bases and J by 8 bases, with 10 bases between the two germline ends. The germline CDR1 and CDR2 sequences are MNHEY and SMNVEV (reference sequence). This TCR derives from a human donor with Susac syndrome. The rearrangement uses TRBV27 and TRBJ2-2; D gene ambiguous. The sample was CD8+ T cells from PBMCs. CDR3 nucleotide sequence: TGTGCCAGCAGTTTGAGTACGCAAGGGGAGCTGTTTTTT. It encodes CASSLSTQGELFF.